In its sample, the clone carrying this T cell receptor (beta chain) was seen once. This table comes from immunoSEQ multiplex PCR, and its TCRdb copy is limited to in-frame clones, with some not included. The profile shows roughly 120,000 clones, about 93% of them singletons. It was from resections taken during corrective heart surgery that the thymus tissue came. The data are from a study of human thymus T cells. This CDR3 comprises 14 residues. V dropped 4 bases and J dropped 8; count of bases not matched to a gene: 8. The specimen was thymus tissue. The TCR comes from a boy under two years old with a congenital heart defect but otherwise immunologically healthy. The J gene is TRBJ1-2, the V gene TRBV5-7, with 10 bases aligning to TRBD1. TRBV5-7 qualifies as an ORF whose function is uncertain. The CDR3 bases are TGTGCCAGCAGCGCCAGACAGGGGGCGCGGGGCTACACCTTC. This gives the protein CASSARQGARGYTF.